The source of this TCR beta chain is a study of vaccination and CD4 T cells after COVID-19. Study background: Four females and six males made up the convalescents, with two Hispanic.

Using its own MiXCR run on the PCR reads, TCRdb lists one record per CDR3 protein. The sample shows tens of thousands of distinct CDR3 sequences, about 49% of them seen only once. About this clonotype itself: Its specificity is unknown.

Regarding time point: late sampling 161 to 241 days after vaccination in three convalescent patients. The study, taken as a whole, reports: It was found that, in convalescent patients, 304 of 307 vaccine-specific clones were spike mono-reactive.

CDR3 length: 13 residues. After removal of 3 bases from V and 2 bases from J, the junction contained 1 base not matched to a gene. The V gene's germline CDR1 is MNHEY and CDR2 SMNVEV (reference sequence). The J gene is TRBJ2-7, the V gene TRBV27, with TRBD2 identical over 7 bases. The origin of this receptor is a human donor who had recovered from COVID-19. The input for sequencing was CD4+ T cells from blood, taken about 7 months after SARS-CoV-2 vaccination. The CDR3, as DNA: TGTGCCAGCAGTTTCGGGAGGACCTACGAGCAGTACTTC. Translated, it gives CASSFGRTYEQYF.